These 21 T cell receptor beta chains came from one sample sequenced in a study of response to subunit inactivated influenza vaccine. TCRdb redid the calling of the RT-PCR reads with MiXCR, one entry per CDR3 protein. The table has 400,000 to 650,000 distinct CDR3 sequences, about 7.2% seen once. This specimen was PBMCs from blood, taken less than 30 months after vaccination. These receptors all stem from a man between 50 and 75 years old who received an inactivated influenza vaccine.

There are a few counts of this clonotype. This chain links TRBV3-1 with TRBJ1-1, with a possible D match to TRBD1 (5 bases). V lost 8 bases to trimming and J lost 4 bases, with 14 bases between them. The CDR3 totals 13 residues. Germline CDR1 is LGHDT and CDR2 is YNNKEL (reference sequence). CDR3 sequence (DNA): TGTGCCAGCGGCCTCCCTGGGACCACTGAAGCTTTCTTT. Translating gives CASGLPGTTEAFF.

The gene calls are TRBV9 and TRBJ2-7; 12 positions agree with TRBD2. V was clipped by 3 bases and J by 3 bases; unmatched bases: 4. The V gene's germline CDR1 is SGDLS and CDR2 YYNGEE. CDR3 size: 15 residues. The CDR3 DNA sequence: TGTGCCAGCAGCGCAGGGGGACTAGCGGGCTACGAGCAGTACTTC. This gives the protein CASSAGGLAGYEQYF.

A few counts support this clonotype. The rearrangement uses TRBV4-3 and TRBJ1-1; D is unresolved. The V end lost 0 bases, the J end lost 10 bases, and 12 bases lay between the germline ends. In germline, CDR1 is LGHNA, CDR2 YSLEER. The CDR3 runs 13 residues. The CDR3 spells CASSQDIEARAFF. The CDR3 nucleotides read TGCGCCAGCAGCCAAGATATCGAGGCAAGAGCTTTCTTT.

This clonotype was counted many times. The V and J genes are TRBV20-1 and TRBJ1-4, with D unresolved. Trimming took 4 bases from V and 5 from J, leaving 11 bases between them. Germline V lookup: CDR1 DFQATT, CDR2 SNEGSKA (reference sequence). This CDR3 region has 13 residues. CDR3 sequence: CSATGSHNEKLFF. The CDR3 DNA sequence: TGCAGTGCTACCGGGTCCCACAATGAAAAACTGTTTTTT.

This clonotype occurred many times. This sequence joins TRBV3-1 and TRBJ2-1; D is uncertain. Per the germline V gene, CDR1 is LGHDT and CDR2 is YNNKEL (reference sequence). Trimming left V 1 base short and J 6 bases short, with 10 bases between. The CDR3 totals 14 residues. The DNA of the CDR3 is TGTGCCAGCAGCCAAGCAGGTCGAGGCAATGAGCAGTTCTTC. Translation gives CASSQAGRGNEQFF.

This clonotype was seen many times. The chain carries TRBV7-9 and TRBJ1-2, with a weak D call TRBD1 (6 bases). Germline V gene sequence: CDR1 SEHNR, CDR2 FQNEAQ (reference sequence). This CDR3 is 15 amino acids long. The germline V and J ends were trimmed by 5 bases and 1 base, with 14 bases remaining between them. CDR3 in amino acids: CASSPIRGLNYGYTF. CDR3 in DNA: TGTGCCAGCAGCCCAATTCGGGGGCTTAACTATGGCTACACCTTC.

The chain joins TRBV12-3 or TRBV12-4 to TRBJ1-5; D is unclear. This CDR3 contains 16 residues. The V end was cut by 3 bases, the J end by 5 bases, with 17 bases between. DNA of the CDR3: TGTGCCAGCAGTTTTCAGTCAGGCGGACTCGATCAGCCCCAGCATTTT. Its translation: CASSFQSGGLDQPQHF.

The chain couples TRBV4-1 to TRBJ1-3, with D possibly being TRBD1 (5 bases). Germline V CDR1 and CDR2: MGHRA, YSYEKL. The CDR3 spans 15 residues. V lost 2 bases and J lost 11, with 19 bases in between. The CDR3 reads CASSQPTRGRYAIYF. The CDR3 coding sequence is TGCGCCAGCAGCCAACCGACGCGGGGGAGATATGCCATATATTTT.

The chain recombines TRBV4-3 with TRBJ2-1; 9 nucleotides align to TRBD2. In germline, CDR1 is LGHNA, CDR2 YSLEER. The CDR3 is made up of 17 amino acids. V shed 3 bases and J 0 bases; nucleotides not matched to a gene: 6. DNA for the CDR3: TGCGCCAGCAGCCAGGGAAGCGGGAGGAGCTCCTACAATGAGCAGTTCTTC. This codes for CASSQGSGRSSYNEQFF.

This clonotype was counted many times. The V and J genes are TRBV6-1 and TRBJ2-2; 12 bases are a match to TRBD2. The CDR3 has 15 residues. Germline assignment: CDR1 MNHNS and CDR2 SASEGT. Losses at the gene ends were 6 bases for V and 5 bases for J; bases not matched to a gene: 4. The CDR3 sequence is CASSGLAGKTGELFF. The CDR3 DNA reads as TGTGCCAGCAGCGGACTAGCGGGAAAAACCGGGGAGCTGTTTTTT.

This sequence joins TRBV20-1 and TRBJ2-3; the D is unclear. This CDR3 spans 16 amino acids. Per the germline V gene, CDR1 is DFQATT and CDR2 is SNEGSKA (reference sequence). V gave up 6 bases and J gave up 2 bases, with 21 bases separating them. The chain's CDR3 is CSAAERLAKSTDTQYF. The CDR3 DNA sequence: TGCAGTGCGGCCGAGAGACTGGCGAAATCCACAGATACGCAGTATTTT.

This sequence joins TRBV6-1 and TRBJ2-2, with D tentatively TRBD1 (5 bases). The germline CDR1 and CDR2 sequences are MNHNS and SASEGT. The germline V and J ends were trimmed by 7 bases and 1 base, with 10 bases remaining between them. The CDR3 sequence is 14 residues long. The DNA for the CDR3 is TGTGCCAGCATCCTGACAGAGAACACCGGGGAGCTGTTTTTT. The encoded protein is CASILTENTGELFF.

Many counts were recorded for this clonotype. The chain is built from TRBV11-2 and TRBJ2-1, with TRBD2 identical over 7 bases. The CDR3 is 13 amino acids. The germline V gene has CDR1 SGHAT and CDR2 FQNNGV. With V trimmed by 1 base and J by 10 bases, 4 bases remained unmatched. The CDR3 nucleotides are TGTGCCAGCAGCTTAGTTGTCGGGGGGGAGCAGTTCTTC. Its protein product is CASSLVVGGEQFF.

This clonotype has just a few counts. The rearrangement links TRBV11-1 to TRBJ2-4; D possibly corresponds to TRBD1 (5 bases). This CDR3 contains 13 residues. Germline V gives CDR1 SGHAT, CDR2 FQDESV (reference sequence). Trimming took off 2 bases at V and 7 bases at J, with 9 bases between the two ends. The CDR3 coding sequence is TGTGCCAGCAGCTTATATGGGGCGAACATTCAGTACTTC. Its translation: CASSLYGANIQYF.

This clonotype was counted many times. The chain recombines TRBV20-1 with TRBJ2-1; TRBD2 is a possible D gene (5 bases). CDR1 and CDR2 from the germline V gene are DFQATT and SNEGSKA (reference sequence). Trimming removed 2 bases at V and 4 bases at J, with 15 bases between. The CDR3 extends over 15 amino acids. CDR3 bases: TGCAGTGCTAGACGACCCCGGGGTATTTACAATGAGCAGTTCTTC. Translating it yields CSARRPRGIYNEQFF.

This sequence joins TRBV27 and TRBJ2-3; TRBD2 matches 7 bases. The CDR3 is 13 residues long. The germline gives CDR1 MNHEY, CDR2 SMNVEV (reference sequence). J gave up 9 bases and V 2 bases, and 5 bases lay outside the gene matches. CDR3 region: CASSLGRLATQYF. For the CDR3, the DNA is TGTGCCAGCAGTTTAGGTCGACTAGCCACGCAGTATTTT.

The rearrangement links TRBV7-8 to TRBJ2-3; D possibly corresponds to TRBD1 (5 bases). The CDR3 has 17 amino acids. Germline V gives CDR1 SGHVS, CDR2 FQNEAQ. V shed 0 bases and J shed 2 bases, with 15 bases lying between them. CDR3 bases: TGTGCCAGCAGCTTAGCTCCGGCTAGGGGAAACACAGATACGCAGTATTTT. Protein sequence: CASSLAPARGNTDTQYF.

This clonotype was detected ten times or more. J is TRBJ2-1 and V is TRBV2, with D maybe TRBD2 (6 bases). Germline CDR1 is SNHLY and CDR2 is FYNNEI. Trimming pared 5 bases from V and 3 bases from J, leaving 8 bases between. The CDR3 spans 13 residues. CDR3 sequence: CASSTGGYNEQFF. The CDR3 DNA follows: TGTGCCAGCAGTACCGGGGGCTACAATGAGCAGTTCTTC.

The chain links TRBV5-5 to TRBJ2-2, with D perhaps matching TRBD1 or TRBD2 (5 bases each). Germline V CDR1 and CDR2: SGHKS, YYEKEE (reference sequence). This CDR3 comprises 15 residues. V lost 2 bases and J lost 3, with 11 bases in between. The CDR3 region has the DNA TGTGCCAGCAGCTTCGGGGCCAGGTACACCGGGGAGCTGTTTTTT. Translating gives CASSFGARYTGELFF.

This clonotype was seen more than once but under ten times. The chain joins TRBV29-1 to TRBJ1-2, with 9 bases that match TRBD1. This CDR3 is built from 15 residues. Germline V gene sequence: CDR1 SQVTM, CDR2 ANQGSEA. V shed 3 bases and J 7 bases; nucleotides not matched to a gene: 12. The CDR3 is CSVDLPHRGRGGYTF. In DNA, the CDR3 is TGCAGCGTTGATCTCCCCCACAGGGGGCGGGGTGGCTACACCTTC. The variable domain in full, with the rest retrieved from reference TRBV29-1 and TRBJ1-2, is SAVISQKPSRDICQRGTSLTIQCQVDSQVTMMFWYRQQPGQSLTLIATANQGSEATYESGFVIDKFPISRPNLTFSTLTVSNMSPEDSSIYLCSVDLPHRGRGGYTFGSGTRLTVV.

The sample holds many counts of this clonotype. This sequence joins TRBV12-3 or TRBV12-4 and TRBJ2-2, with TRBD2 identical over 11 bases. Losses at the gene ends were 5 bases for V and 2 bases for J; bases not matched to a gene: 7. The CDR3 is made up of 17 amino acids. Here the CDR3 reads CASSHTSGGKNTGELFF. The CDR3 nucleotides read TGTGCCAGCAGTCATACTAGCGGGGGTAAAAACACCGGGGAGCTGTTTTTT.